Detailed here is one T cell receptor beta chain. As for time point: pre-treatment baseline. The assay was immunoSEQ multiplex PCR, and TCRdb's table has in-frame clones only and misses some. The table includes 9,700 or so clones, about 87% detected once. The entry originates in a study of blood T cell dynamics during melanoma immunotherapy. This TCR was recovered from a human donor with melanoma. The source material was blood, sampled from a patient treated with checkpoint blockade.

The CDR3 nucleotides read TGCAGTGCTAGAGATGGCGAGCAGTACTTC. This gives the protein CSARDGEQYF. The chain is built from TRBV20-1 and TRBJ2-7; the D is unclear. This CDR3 has 10 amino acids. V lost 0 bases and J 6 bases, leaving 3 bases between the germline ends. The germline V gene has CDR1 DFQATT and CDR2 SNEGSKA (reference sequence).